Shown below are 6 T cell receptor beta chains from a single sample sequenced in a study of tumor-infiltrating lymphocytes in oesophageal squamous cell carcinoma. TCRdb re-called the PCR reads through MiXCR, storing one row per CDR3 protein. This table has roughly 11,000 distinct CDR3 sequences, over 50% appearing once. Sequenced input: esophageal tumor tissue. These receptors all stem from a male donor with esophageal squamous cell carcinoma.

This chain links TRBV7-4 with TRBJ2-7, with D perhaps TRBD1 (6 bases). V dropped 5 bases and J dropped 9 bases, with 11 bases sitting between them. Per germline, CDR1 SGHVT and CDR2 SQSDAQ. This CDR3 is 11 amino acids long. CDR3 protein: CASSTVGGQYF. CDR3 DNA sequence: TGTGCCAGCAGCACCGTAGGGGGGCAGTACTTC.

In this sample, this clonotype turned up a few times. This chain connects TRBV24-1 to TRBJ2-3; tentatively, D is TRBD1 (5 bases). The tail of the sequence fits TRBJ2-2 better, so the J call may be wrong. Germline values: CDR1 KGHDR, CDR2 SFDVKD. The CDR3 sequence is 16 residues long. The CDR3: CATSDLSGFYPGELFF. The CDR3 nucleotides are TGTGCCACCAGTGATTTGTCAGGGTTTTATCCCGGGGAGCTGTTTTTT.

This clonotype was found a few times. J is TRBJ1-6 and V is TRBV6-1; D gene unclear. The CDR3 has 16 amino acids. Trimming cost V 4 bases and J 5 bases, with 15 bases left between them. Germline CDR1 is MNHNS and CDR2 is SASEGT. In DNA, the CDR3 is TGTGCCAGCAGTGGGGGTTTAGGGAGTAATAATTCACCCCTCCACTTT. It codes for CASSGGLGSNNSPLHF.

By frequency in the sample, this clonotype is large. The chain employs TRBV28 and TRBJ2-5; 8 nucleotides match TRBD1. This CDR3 is built from 13 residues. V shed 10 bases and J 11 bases; nucleotides not matched to a gene: 15. Germline CDR1 reads MDHEN; CDR2 reads SYDVKM. In nucleotides, the CDR3 is TGTGCCACCGTGGGGCAGGGGGCAGCTGAGCAGTACTTC. Amino acids: CATVGQGAAEQYF.

Regarding this clonotype: The CDR3 does not close with the conserved phenylalanine or tryptophan, likely indicating a read error. It is unclear where the CDR3 begins or ends on the DNA, so no DNA is shown, and the CDR3 is as TCRdb lists it. The chain carries TRBV28 and TRBJ1-1. The length of the CDR3 is 20 amino acids, counting both ends. The germline CDR1 and CDR2 sequences are MDHEN and SYDVKM. The CDR3 sequence: CASSFPGTSGYSYNEQFFGP.

In this sample, this clonotype turned up a few times. V and J are TRBV7-6 and TRBJ2-7; no reliable D call. With 5 bases removed from V and 5 bases from J, the gap between germline ends came to 16 bases. This CDR3 region has 14 residues. The germline gives CDR1 SGHVS, CDR2 FNYEAQ. The CDR3 loop is CASSLDLELDEQYF. For the CDR3, the DNA is TGTGCCAGCAGCCTAGACCTAGAGTTAGACGAGCAGTACTTC.